Listed below are T cell receptor beta chains from one sample, sequenced in a study of CD8 T cells in ankylosing spondylitis. TCRdb processed the 5' RACE reads anew with MiXCR; each CDR3 protein has one entry. Of about 360,000 distinct CDR3 sequences listed, 20% are singletons. Material for sequencing was blood, either unsorted or a sorted T cell fraction (not recorded which). The receptors here all came from a male donor with ankylosing spondylitis or in good health (not recorded which). The CDR3 runs from the conserved cysteine through the conserved F or W. The order of the fields is CDR3 DNA, CDR3 protein, clone size, J gene, V gene, D gene. D genes are given only for firm matches. Where a row states a size, it is once, few, many or the class of an expanded clone; other rows omit it.

TGTGCCAGCAGCATTAGCGGGGCTCGCACAGATACGCAGTATTTT CASSISGARTDTQYF few TRBJ2-3 TRBV7-9 TRBD2
TGTGCCAGCAGTTTAAGAGGGGGAGATACGCAGTATTTT CASSLRGGDTQYF . TRBJ2-3 TRBV12-3/TRBV12-4 .
TGCAGTGCCCGACAGGGAATAAAAGATACGCAGTATTTT CSARQGIKDTQYF . TRBJ2-3 TRBV20-1 TRBD1
TGCGCCAGCAGCCAAGACCGGGGAGAGCAGCCCCAGCATTTT CASSQDRGEQPQHF few TRBJ1-5 TRBV4-1 .
TGTGCCAGCAGCTTGGTAAGGGGAAAAGATACGCAGTATTTT CASSLVRGKDTQYF . TRBJ2-3 TRBV5-6 .
TGCGCCAGCAGCTTCGCCGGCGACAATGAGCAGTTCTTC CASSFAGDNEQFF . TRBJ2-1 TRBV5-1 .
TGCAGCGTGGCCGACGGGACAGACTACAATGAGCAGTTCTTC CSVADGTDYNEQFF . TRBJ2-1 TRBV29-1 TRBD1
TGTGCCAGCAGTTTAGTGGCGGGGGCGGTGGATACGCAGTATTTT CASSLVAGAVDTQYF . TRBJ2-3 TRBV12-3/TRBV12-4 .
TGTGCCAGCAGCACGGGACAGGGGGACACCGGGGAGCTGTTTTTT CASSTGQGDTGELFF . TRBJ2-2 TRBV28 TRBD1
TGTGCCAGCAGCTTAGAGGGAGGCGGGAAGTTCTTC CASSLEGGGKFF . TRBJ2-1 TRBV7-9 .
TGCGCCAGCAGCGGTGGACTAGCGGCTCTCGAGCAGTACTTC CASSGGLAALEQYF few TRBJ2-7 TRBV4-1 TRBD2
TGTGCCAGCAGCGCCGGGACCACCTACGAGCAGTACTTC CASSAGTTYEQYF . TRBJ2-7 TRBV9 .
TGTGCCAGCAGTTCCCGACAGGAGAGCTCTGAAGCTTTCTTT CASSSRQESSEAFF many TRBJ1-1 TRBV12-3/TRBV12-4 .
TGTGCCATCAGTGGAGGAGACAGTCTAGCCAAAAACATTCAGTACTTC CAISGGDSLAKNIQYF many TRBJ2-4 TRBV10-3 .
TGCAGCGTCGAGGCAGGTTCTGAAGGGGGACGGAAAATTGAGTCTGGGGCCAACGTCCTGACTTTC CSVEAGSEGGRKIESGANVLTF . TRBJ2-6 TRBV29-1 .
TGTGCCAGCAGTTTATCGTATTCCTACGAGCAGTACTTC CASSLSYSYEQYF many TRBJ2-7 TRBV27 .
TGCGCCAGCACCGGACTTGAAGAGACCCAGTACTTC CASTGLEETQYF . TRBJ2-5 TRBV10-2 .
TGTGCCACCATAGGGGGTGGTGCGGGGGGGATAGATGAGCAGTTCTTC CATIGGGAGGIDEQFF few TRBJ2-1 TRBV15 TRBD2
TGTGCCAGCGCAGTTGTCCGGGACAGGGGCAGGGATACGCAGTATTTT CASAVVRDRGRDTQYF few TRBJ2-3 TRBV11-2 TRBD1
TGTGCCAGCACTTCACCTCACCGCCGGGACACCTCCTACGAGCAGTACTTC CASTSPHRRDTSYEQYF . TRBJ2-7 TRBV28 .